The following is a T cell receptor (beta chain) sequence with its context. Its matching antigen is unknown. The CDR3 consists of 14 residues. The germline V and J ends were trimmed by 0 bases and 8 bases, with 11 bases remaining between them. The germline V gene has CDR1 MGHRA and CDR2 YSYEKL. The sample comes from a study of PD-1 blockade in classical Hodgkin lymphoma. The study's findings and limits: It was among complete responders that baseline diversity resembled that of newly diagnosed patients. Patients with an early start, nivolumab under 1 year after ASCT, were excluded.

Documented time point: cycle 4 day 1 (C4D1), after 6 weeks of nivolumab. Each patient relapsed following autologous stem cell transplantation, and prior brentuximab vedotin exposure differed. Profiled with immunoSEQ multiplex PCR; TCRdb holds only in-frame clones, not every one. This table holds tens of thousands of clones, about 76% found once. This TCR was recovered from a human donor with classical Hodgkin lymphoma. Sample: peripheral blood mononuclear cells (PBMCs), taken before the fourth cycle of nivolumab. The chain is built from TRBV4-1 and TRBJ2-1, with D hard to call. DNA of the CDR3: TGCGCCAGCAGCCAAGAAGCTCGCCAGGATGAGCAGTTCTTC. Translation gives CASSQEARQDEQFF.